The T cell receptor beta chain described here comes from a study of blood T cell repertoires in COVID-19. Recruitment covered about two dozen US areas and drew participants whose ages spanned about 18 to 100 years. V lost 6 bases and J lost 1, with 16 bases in between. The CDR3 sequence is 16 residues long. Germline V gives CDR1 SNHLY, CDR2 FYNNEI. The assay was immunoSEQ multiplex PCR, and TCRdb's table has in-frame clones only and misses some. The sample comprises 200,000 to 250,000 clones, 84% of which are singletons, and approximately 7.3% rests with the top ten. The chain has TRBV2 and TRBJ1-5; D perhaps matches TRBD1 (5 bases). The sequenced sample was PBMCs or T cells enriched from blood (not recorded which). The source of this sequence is a woman aged 35 to 49 who had recovered from COVID-19. The CDR3 DNA sequence: TGTGCCAGCAGGTATATCGGGACTGAGAGCAATCAGCCCCAGCATTTT. It encodes CASRYIGTESNQPQHF.